The 16 T cell receptor beta chains presented below share a single source sample, sequenced in a study of cytomegalovirus exposure and HLA in healthy donors (dated by TCRdb to about 2017). The library was obtained by the immunoSEQ multiplex PCR assay. As stored in TCRdb, this immuneACCESS dataset retains in-frame rearrangements with V and J assigned. A fraction of the clones does not appear; measured against another copy, unresolved V genes explain less than half of the discrepancy, and the remainder lacks a known reason. The sample has around 20,000 clones on record, approximately 97% of them singletons. 8% to 10% of the sample is held by the ten biggest clonotypes. The sequencing sample was made of PBMCs. These TCRs come from a man aged 25 to 40 in good health and CMV-seropositive.

V gene TRBV5-1 combines with J gene TRBJ1-1; 8 nucleotides match TRBD1. The CDR3 length is 15 residues. The trim removed 0 bases at V and 3 bases at J, leaving 4 bases unmatched. CDR1 is SGHRS and CDR2 is YFSETQ in the germline V gene. CDR3: CASSLARGRYTEAFF. CDR3 DNA: TGCGCCAGCAGCTTGGCCAGGGGGCGATACACTGAAGCTTTCTTT.

This chain connects TRBV27 to TRBJ2-7; 9 nucleotides match TRBD1. The CDR3 sequence is 14 residues long. Germline V gives CDR1 MNHEY, CDR2 SMNVEV (reference sequence). Trimming removed 6 bases from V and 5 bases from J; junction bases left unmatched: 8. The CDR3 region is CASRGQGRINEQYF. The DNA of the CDR3 is TGTGCCAGCAGGGGACAGGGCAGGATCAACGAGCAGTACTTC.

This rearrangement joins TRBV15 to TRBJ2-2; 7 nucleotides line up with TRBD2. After removal of 0 bases from V and 5 bases from J, the junction contained 9 bases not matched to a gene. The germline gives CDR1 LNHNV, CDR2 YYDKDF (reference sequence). The CDR3 has 17 residues. The CDR3, as DNA: TGTGCCACCAGCAGAGATCGCCTGGGGGGAGGGACCGGGGAGCTGTTTTTT. Its translation: CATSRDRLGGGTGELFF.

This rearrangement joins TRBV23-1 to TRBJ1-5; D is unclear. Being an ORF, TRBV23-1 has a function that is uncertain. Trimming took off 1 base at V and 3 bases at J, with 16 bases between the two ends. There are 17 residues in the CDR3. The CDR3 DNA follows: TGCGCCAGCAGTCAATTACCCCCCGGCAGGTACAATCAGCCCCAGCATTTT. Residues: CASSQLPPGRYNQPQHF.

This chain connects TRBV5-1 to TRBJ2-1; 7 bases are a match to TRBD2. With 1 base clipped from V and 12 bases from J, the junction kept 10 bases outside the gene matches. Per germline, CDR1 SGHRS and CDR2 YFSETQ. This CDR3 is built from 14 residues. The CDR3 sequence: CASSLMLAAQGQFF. In DNA form, the CDR3 reads TGCGCCAGCAGCTTGATGCTAGCGGCTCAAGGGCAGTTCTTC.

This chain joins TRBV28 and TRBJ1-4, with D possibly matching TRBD1 (5 bases). V was cut by 3 bases and J by 5 bases, with 10 bases left in between. CDR3 length: 14 amino acids. Germline V gene sequence: CDR1 MDHEN, CDR2 SYDVKM. The CDR3 spells CASSFGGENEKLFF. The CDR3 nucleotides read TGTGCCAGCAGTTTCGGGGGTGAAAATGAAAAACTGTTTTTT.

This clone was counted only a few times. V is TRBV15 and J is TRBJ1-5; D is perhaps TRBD1 (5 bases). The CDR3 extends over 17 amino acids. V lost 3 bases and J 1 base, leaving 16 bases between the germline ends. Germline V gives CDR1 LNHNV, CDR2 YYDKDF (reference sequence). CDR3 region: CATSSAPGLRSNQPQHF. As DNA, the CDR3 is TGTGCCACCAGCAGCGCTCCGGGACTGCGAAGCAATCAGCCCCAGCATTTT.

The chain has TRBV5-4 and TRBJ2-1, with 14 positions matching TRBD2. Germline CDR1 is SGHNT and CDR2 is YYREEE (reference sequence). The junction had 8 bases not matched to a gene; V was cut back by 6 bases and J by 6 bases. CDR3 size: 16 residues. The CDR3 loop reads CASKRSGTSGGNEQFF. The CDR3 coding sequence is TGTGCCAGCAAAAGATCCGGGACTAGCGGGGGCAATGAGCAGTTCTTC.

The chain combines TRBV2 with TRBJ1-1; the D is unclear. The germline V gene encodes CDR1 SNHLY and CDR2 FYNNEI. This CDR3 spans 15 amino acids. The germline V and J ends were trimmed by 3 bases and 0 bases, with 11 bases remaining between them. CDR3 protein: CASSEGQIMNTEAFF. CDR3 DNA sequence: TGTGCCAGCAGTGAGGGCCAGATTATGAACACTGAAGCTTTCTTT.

The rearrangement links TRBV6-5 to TRBJ2-1; D uncertain. Trimming pared 0 bases from V and 5 bases from J, leaving 11 bases between. Germline CDR1 MNHEY, CDR2 SVGAGI. The CDR3 is 15 residues long. Here the CDR3 reads CASSYSFSLDNEQFF. DNA for the CDR3: TGTGCCAGCAGTTACTCCTTTTCGCTAGACAATGAGCAGTTCTTC.

A single count supports this clone. This chain uses TRBV27 with TRBJ2-2; D is ambiguous. V was clipped by 4 bases and J by 3 bases, with 9 bases between them. The CDR3 has 14 residues. Germline CDR1 MNHEY, CDR2 SMNVEV (reference sequence). Written as DNA, the CDR3 is TGTGCCAGCAGTTCCCCCGTATACACCGGGGAGCTGTTTTTT. Translating gives CASSSPVYTGELFF.

The chain recombines TRBV29-1 with TRBJ1-4; 10 bases are a match to TRBD1. Looked up from germline, CDR1 is SQVTM and CDR2 is ANQGSEA. V shed 4 bases, J shed 8 bases, and the junction held 7 bases outside the gene matches. The CDR3 contains 14 residues. The CDR3 bases are TGCAGCGTTGCGTCAGGGACAGGGGTAGAAAAACTGTTTTTT. Amino acids: CSVASGTGVEKLFF.

The chain is built from TRBV13 and TRBJ2-5; the D gene is possibly TRBD2 (5 bases). V was shortened by 0 bases and J by 4 bases, with 6 bases between the two germline ends. Per germline, CDR1 PRHDT and CDR2 FYEKMQ (reference sequence). The CDR3 length is 13 residues. The CDR3 DNA follows: TGTGCCAGCAGCTTAGGGGCGGGAGAGACCCAGTACTTC. Protein product: CASSLGAGETQYF.

The V gene is TRBV27, the J gene TRBJ2-1; D remains ambiguous. Germline V gene lookup returns CDR1 MNHEY and CDR2 SMNVEV (reference sequence). V lost 2 bases and J lost 4, with 6 bases in between. The CDR3 sequence is 13 residues long. The CDR3 region is CASSLVSYNEQFF. Written as DNA, the CDR3 is TGTGCCAGCAGTTTAGTGTCTTACAATGAGCAGTTCTTC.

V is TRBV28 and J is TRBJ1-2; 9 nucleotides agree with TRBD1. The CDR3 consists of 13 residues. Unmatched junction bases numbered 2, after V lost 5 bases and J lost 4 bases. Looked up from germline, CDR1 is MDHEN and CDR2 is SYDVKM. The CDR3 reads CASSGTGIYGYTF. The CDR3 DNA reads as TGTGCCAGCAGTGGGACAGGGATCTATGGCTACACCTTC.

The gene calls are TRBV9 and TRBJ2-3; 7 nucleotides align to TRBD2. J was trimmed by 2 bases and V by 0 bases; bases with no gene match: 9. CDR3 length: 17 residues. Germline V lookup: CDR1 SGDLS, CDR2 YYNGEE. The CDR3 reads CASSVEPSGGVTDTQYF. The CDR3 DNA reads as TGTGCCAGCAGCGTAGAGCCGTCGGGAGGCGTCACAGATACGCAGTATTTT.